The next 12 T cell receptor beta chains were all read from a single sample in a study of control samples from healthy donors and cancer patients. Data came from immunoSEQ multiplex PCR; TCRdb stores just in-frame clones and leaves some out. This sample carries about 100,000 clones, about 85% of them seen once, and the ten largest clones take 19%. Sequences were obtained from blood. All receptors derive from a man aged 30-40 years in good health.

The chain links TRBV15 to TRBJ2-7; perhaps D is TRBD1 or TRBD2 (6 bases each). Trimming took off 2 bases at V and 6 bases at J, with 17 bases between the two ends. Germline V gene lookup returns CDR1 LNHNV and CDR2 YYDKDF (reference sequence). The CDR3 loop spans 15 amino acids. CDR3 region: CATSRPTGASSEQYF. As DNA, the CDR3 is TGTGCCACCAGCAGACCAACGGGGGCCAGCTCCGAGCAGTACTTC.

Notes on this clone: One junction end disagrees with the germline gene, perhaps due to a read error. The rearrangement links TRBV24-1 to TRBJ2-5; D tentatively reads TRBD1 or TRBD2 (5 bases each). The CDR3 sequence is 13 residues long. Germline loops: CDR1 KGHDR, CDR2 SFDVKD. In DNA form, the CDR3 reads TGTGCCACCGGTGAGGGGTTACAAGAGACCCAGTACTTC. Translating it yields CATGEGLQETQYF.

A few counts support this clone. The J gene is TRBJ1-1, the V gene TRBV5-1; tentative D call: TRBD1 (6 bases). This CDR3 has 15 residues. Trimming removed 0 bases at V and 5 bases at J, with 14 bases between. CDR1 and CDR2 (germline): SGHRS, YFSETQ. CDR3 loop: CASSLVGAGRTEAFF. Written as DNA, the CDR3 is TGCGCCAGCAGCTTGGTGGGGGCAGGGAGGACTGAAGCTTTCTTT.

CDR3: CASRNSDQYRPQYF. The DNA of the CDR3 is TGCGCCAGCAGGAATAGTGACCAATATCGGCCCCAGTACTTC. The V call is TRBV5-1, the J call TRBJ2-5, with D unresolved. V was trimmed by 5 bases and J by 9 bases, leaving 20 bases between them. CDR1 and CDR2 (germline): SGHRS, YFSETQ. This CDR3 contains 14 residues.

The chain recombines TRBV19 with TRBJ1-5; 8 bases match TRBD1. Trimming at V came to 6 bases and at J to 2 bases, leaving 6 bases not matched to a gene. This CDR3 is 15 amino acids long. Germline V gene data show CDR1 as LNHDA and CDR2 as SQIVND (reference sequence). The CDR3 DNA is TGTGCCAGTAGGAAGGACAGGGCTGGCAATCAGCCCCAGCATTTT. Translation: CASRKDRAGNQPQHF.

The DNA of the CDR3 is TGCAGCGTTGACTATGAGCAGTTCTTC. Its protein is CSVDYEQFF. This chain uses TRBV29-1 with TRBJ2-1, with D hard to call. The germline gives CDR1 SQVTM, CDR2 ANQGSEA. Trimming pared 3 bases from V and 8 bases from J, leaving 2 bases between. This CDR3 has 9 amino acids.

V usage is TRBV14 and J usage is TRBJ1-4; no definite D call. V was shortened by 4 bases and J by 7 bases, with 13 bases between the two germline ends. The CDR3 covers 14 residues. CDR1 is SGHDN and CDR2 is FVKESK in the germline V gene. The CDR3 DNA reads as TGTGCCAGCAGCCCCATAAAGGAATTTGAAAAACTGTTTTTT. It encodes CASSPIKEFEKLFF. The full variable domain, rest sourced from reference TRBV14 and TRBJ1-4, is EAGVTQFPSHSVIEKGQTVTLRCDPISGHDNLYWYRRVMGKEIKFLLHFVKESKQDESGMPNNRFLAERTGGTYSTLKVQPAELEDSGVYFCASSPIKEFEKLFFGSGTQLSVL.

The V and J genes are TRBV5-6 and TRBJ1-1, with D perhaps TRBD1 (5 bases). V was pared by 0 bases and J by 4 bases, with 10 bases between. This CDR3 contains 14 residues. Germline CDR1 SGHDT, CDR2 YYEEEE. CDR3 amino acids: CASSLEGLGTEAFF. DNA of the CDR3: TGTGCCAGCAGCTTGGAGGGGCTGGGCACTGAAGCTTTCTTT. The variable domain in full, completed from reference TRBV5-6 and TRBJ1-1, reads DAGVTQSPTHLIKTRGQQVTLRCSPKSGHDTVSWYQQALGQGPQFIFQYYEEEERQRGNFPDRFSGHQFPNYSSELNVNALLLGDSALYLCASSLEGLGTEAFFGQGTRLTVV.

The rearrangement uses TRBV30 and TRBJ1-1; D is perhaps TRBD1 (6 bases). The CDR3 covers 13 residues. V shed 7 bases and J shed 5 bases, with 17 bases lying between them. The germline gives CDR1 GTSNPN, CDR2 SVGIG (reference sequence). The DNA for the CDR3 is TGTGCCTTGTCGGGGACACTGGAGACTGAAGCTTTCTTT. Translation: CALSGTLETEAFF.

In its sample, this clone was seen once. The chain uses TRBV3-1 (or the pseudogene TRBV3-2) and TRBJ2-7, with D tentatively TRBD1 or TRBD2 (5 bases each). Trimming took 0 bases from V and 6 from J, leaving 15 bases between them. The CDR3 runs 15 residues. Germline lookup yields CDR1 LGHDT and CDR2 YNNKEL (reference sequence). Written as DNA, the CDR3 is TGTGCCAGCAGCCAAGAAAGGCAGGGACCCCTCGAGCAGTACTTC. Its protein product is CASSQERQGPLEQYF.

The chain uses TRBV15 and TRBJ2-3; 7 bases map to TRBD2. Germline CDR1 and CDR2: LNHNV and YYDKDF (reference sequence). The CDR3 is 13 amino acids. V was clipped by 8 bases and J by 3 bases; unmatched bases: 5. The CDR3 sequence is CATGRGQTDTQYF. For the CDR3, the DNA is TGTGCCACCGGGAGGGGCCAAACAGATACGCAGTATTTT.

The chain is built from TRBV5-1 and TRBJ1-2; the D is unclear. The CDR3 length is 12 residues. Germline V CDR1 and CDR2: SGHRS, YFSETQ. V was shortened by 4 bases and J by 4 bases, with 8 bases between the two germline ends. The CDR3 is CASSVDTYGYTF. For the CDR3, the DNA is TGCGCCAGCAGCGTAGATACCTATGGCTACACCTTC.